The clone carrying this T cell receptor (beta chain) was seen ten or more times. The entry originates in a study of Graves' ophthalmopathy and Graves' hyperthyroidism. As the template, RNA transcripts were used to amplify TCR beta CDR3 regions. Second-round multiplex PCR came after a first-round RT-PCR that employed HTBI primers. TCRdb redid the calling of the multiplex PCR reads with MiXCR, one entry per CDR3 protein. The sample contains over a million distinct CDR3 sequences, about 35% of which appear only once. This CDR3 has 15 amino acids. V lost 3 bases, J lost 6 bases, and 8 bases stayed unmatched. CDR1 and CDR2 from the germline V gene are SEHNR and FQNEAQ (reference sequence).

This TCR came from an adult man with Graves' hyperthyroidism. Specimen: peripheral blood or thyroid tissue (not recorded which). The gene calls are TRBV7-9 and TRBJ2-7; 10 bases map to TRBD1. The CDR3 DNA sequence: TGTGCCAGCAGCTTCACACCGGGACAGGGGAGCGAGCAGTACTTC. It codes for CASSFTPGQGSEQYF.